Detailed here is one T cell receptor beta chain. The antigen is unknown. This specimen comes from a study of T cell responses to AZD1222 COVID-19 vaccine. The study, taken as a whole, reports: The span of vaccine-associated CD4 TCRs extended across spike, with dominance at 160-218 and 743-854.

TCRdb keeps only in-frame clones here, not all; method: immunoSEQ multiplex PCR. This table holds about 140,000 clones, 89% found once. Trimming shortened V by 1 base and J by 0 bases, and 12 bases separated the two germline ends. This CDR3 has 17 residues. CDR1 is LGHNA and CDR2 is YSLEER in the germline V gene. This sequence joins TRBV4-3 and TRBJ2-2, with a possible D match to TRBD1 (6 bases). This sequence was found in an adult in good health. The material sequenced was peripheral blood, taken on day 0 of AZD1222 vaccination. The CDR3 sequence is CASSQGYRVANTGELFF. The DNA of the CDR3 is TGCGCCAGCAGCCAAGGATACAGGGTCGCGAACACCGGGGAGCTGTTTTTT.